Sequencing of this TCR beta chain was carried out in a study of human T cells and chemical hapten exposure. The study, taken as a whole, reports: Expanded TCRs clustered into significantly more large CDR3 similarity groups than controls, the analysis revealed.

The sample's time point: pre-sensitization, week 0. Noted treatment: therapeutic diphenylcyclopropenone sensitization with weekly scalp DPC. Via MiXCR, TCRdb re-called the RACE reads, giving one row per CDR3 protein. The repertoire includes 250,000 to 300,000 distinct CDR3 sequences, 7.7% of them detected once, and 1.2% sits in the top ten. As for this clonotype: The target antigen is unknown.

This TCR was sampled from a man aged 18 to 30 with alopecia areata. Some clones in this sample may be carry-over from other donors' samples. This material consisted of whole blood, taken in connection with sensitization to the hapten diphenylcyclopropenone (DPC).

CDR3 in amino acids: CASRRQGEVKLYSGANVLTF. DNA of the CDR3: TGTGCCAGCAGGAGACAGGGCGAGGTGAAGCTTTACTCTGGGGCCAACGTCCTGACTTTC. The rearrangement links TRBV2 to TRBJ2-6; 7 nucleotides match TRBD1. There are 20 residues in the CDR3. Looked up from germline, CDR1 is SNHLY and CDR2 is FYNNEI. V lost 6 bases to trimming and J lost 0 bases; unmatched junction nucleotides: 17.